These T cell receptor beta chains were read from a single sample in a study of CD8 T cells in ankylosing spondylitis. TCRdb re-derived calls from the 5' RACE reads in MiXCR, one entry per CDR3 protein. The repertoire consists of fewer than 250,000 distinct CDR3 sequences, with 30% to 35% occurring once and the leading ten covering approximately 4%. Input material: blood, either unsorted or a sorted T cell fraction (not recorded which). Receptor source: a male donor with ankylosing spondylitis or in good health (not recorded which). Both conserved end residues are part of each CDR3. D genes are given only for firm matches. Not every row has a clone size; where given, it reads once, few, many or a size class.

cdr3_aa: CASSPGGMNTEAFF
cdr3_nt: TGCGCCAGCAGCCCAGGGGGAATGAACACTGAAGCTTTCTTT
v_call: TRBV4-1
clone_size: -
d_call: TRBD1
j_call: TRBJ1-1

cdr3_aa: CSASLTTSTDTQYF
cdr3_nt: TGCAGTGCTAGCCTGACAACCAGCACAGATACGCAGTATTTT
v_call: TRBV20-1
clone_size: few
d_call: -
j_call: TRBJ2-3

cdr3_aa: CASSLGTGARNQPQHF
cdr3_nt: TGTGCCAGCAGTTTAGGGACAGGGGCACGAAATCAGCCCCAGCATTTT
v_call: TRBV12-3/TRBV12-4
clone_size: -
d_call: TRBD1
j_call: TRBJ1-5

cdr3_aa: CASSLRGPADTQYF
cdr3_nt: TGTGCCAGCAGCTTGAGGGGGCCAGCAGATACGCAGTATTTT
v_call: TRBV7-2
clone_size: -
d_call: TRBD1
j_call: TRBJ2-3

cdr3_aa: CASSQAGTRETQYF
cdr3_nt: TGTGCCAGCAGCCAAGCCGGGACTAGAGAGACCCAGTACTTC
v_call: TRBV4-2
clone_size: few
d_call: TRBD2
j_call: TRBJ2-5

cdr3_aa: CASSSPGLDGYTF
cdr3_nt: TGTGCCAGCAGTTCCCCTGGTCTGGATGGCTACACCTTC
v_call: TRBV28
clone_size: -
d_call: -
j_call: TRBJ1-2

cdr3_aa: CASRRIATGRQETQYF
cdr3_nt: TGTGCCAGCAGAAGAATTGCGACAGGCCGCCAAGAGACCCAGTACTTC
v_call: TRBV6-1
clone_size: -
d_call: -
j_call: TRBJ2-5

cdr3_aa: CASSTGTSWYNEQFF
cdr3_nt: TGTGCCAGCAGTACCGGGACTAGCTGGTACAATGAGCAGTTCTTC
v_call: TRBV11-1
clone_size: -
d_call: TRBD2
j_call: TRBJ2-1

cdr3_aa: CASTPPPGGLGTIYF
cdr3_nt: TGTGCCAGCACCCCACCTCCCGGGGGGTTAGGCACCATATATTTT
v_call: TRBV12-3/TRBV12-4
clone_size: -
d_call: -
j_call: TRBJ1-3

cdr3_aa: CASTDRDGLGSNQPQHF
cdr3_nt: TGTGCCAGCACTGACAGGGACGGGCTAGGTAGCAATCAGCCCCAGCATTTT
v_call: TRBV27
clone_size: -
d_call: TRBD1
j_call: TRBJ1-5

cdr3_aa: CASSLGPGLNTEAFF
cdr3_nt: TGCGCCAGCAGCTTGGGCCCAGGCCTGAACACTGAAGCTTTCTTT
v_call: TRBV5-1
clone_size: few
d_call: -
j_call: TRBJ1-1

cdr3_aa: CASSVFRPAGTVRIYEQYF
cdr3_nt: TGTGCCAGCAGCGTATTCCGCCCGGCGGGGACGGTGAGGATCTACGAGCAGTACTTC
v_call: TRBV9
clone_size: -
d_call: -
j_call: TRBJ2-7

cdr3_aa: CASRPSGGGYTF
cdr3_nt: TGTGCCAGCAGACCTTCGGGGGGCGGCTACACCTTC
v_call: TRBV6-6
clone_size: -
d_call: -
j_call: TRBJ1-2

cdr3_aa: CSATRRGARSPLHF
cdr3_nt: TGCAGTGCTACCCGGCGGGGGGCGCGTTCACCCCTCCACTTT
v_call: TRBV20-1
clone_size: few
d_call: -
j_call: TRBJ1-6

cdr3_aa: CSVPHRGSLNTEAFF
cdr3_nt: TGCAGCGTTCCCCACCGGGGGAGCCTGAACACTGAAGCTTTCTTT
v_call: TRBV29-1
clone_size: -
d_call: -
j_call: TRBJ1-1

cdr3_aa: CASSLMPEETQYF
cdr3_nt: TGTGCCAGCAGCTTGATGCCCGAAGAGACCCAGTACTTC
v_call: TRBV7-2
clone_size: few
d_call: -
j_call: TRBJ2-5

cdr3_aa: CASRVGAANTEAFF
cdr3_nt: TGTGCCAGCAGGGTTGGCGCGGCGAACACTGAAGCTTTCTTT
v_call: TRBV6-1
clone_size: -
d_call: -
j_call: TRBJ1-1

cdr3_aa: CSVEDVSSRGDTQYF
cdr3_nt: TGCAGCGTTGAAGATGTCTCCTCTCGAGGAGATACGCAGTATTTT
v_call: TRBV29-1
clone_size: -
d_call: -
j_call: TRBJ2-3

cdr3_aa: CASSFSAAADTQYF
cdr3_nt: TGTGCCAGCAGTTTTTCGGCAGCAGCAGATACGCAGTATTTT
v_call: TRBV27
clone_size: -
d_call: -
j_call: TRBJ2-3

cdr3_aa: CSAREGGGYTF
cdr3_nt: TGCAGTGCTAGAGAGGGGGGGGGCTACACCTTC
v_call: TRBV20-1
clone_size: few
d_call: -
j_call: TRBJ1-2

cdr3_aa: CSVEAGAETQYF
cdr3_nt: TGCAGCGTTGAGGCGGGAGCAGAGACCCAGTACTTC
v_call: TRBV29-1
clone_size: -
d_call: TRBD2
j_call: TRBJ2-5

cdr3_aa: CASSLPWATNEKLFF
cdr3_nt: TGTGCCAGCAGCTTGCCGTGGGCAACTAATGAAAAACTGTTTTTT
v_call: TRBV5-6
clone_size: few
d_call: -
j_call: TRBJ1-4

cdr3_aa: CASSQDGVATDTQYF
cdr3_nt: TGCGCCAGCAGCCAAGATGGAGTCGCCACAGATACGCAGTATTTT
v_call: TRBV4-1
clone_size: -
d_call: -
j_call: TRBJ2-3

cdr3_aa: CASSYTYEQFF
cdr3_nt: TGTGCCAGCAGCTACACGTACGAGCAGTTCTTC
v_call: TRBV7-8
clone_size: -
d_call: -
j_call: TRBJ2-1

cdr3_aa: CASSYSSGGANEQYF
cdr3_nt: TGTGCCAGCAGTTACTCTAGCGGGGGGGCCAACGAGCAGTACTTC
v_call: TRBV6-5
clone_size: few
d_call: TRBD2
j_call: TRBJ2-7

cdr3_aa: CSAAPGTGIGLRYGYTF
cdr3_nt: TGCAGTGCAGCCCCCGGGACAGGGATAGGTTTACGGTATGGCTACACCTTC
v_call: TRBV20-1
clone_size: many
d_call: TRBD1
j_call: TRBJ1-2

cdr3_aa: CSVELGAGEQYF
cdr3_nt: TGCAGCGTTGAATTGGGGGCTGGTGAGCAGTACTTC
v_call: TRBV29-1
clone_size: many
d_call: -
j_call: TRBJ2-7

cdr3_aa: CSAPVGTRGPYNEQFF
cdr3_nt: TGCAGTGCCCCCGTTGGGACTAGGGGTCCCTACAATGAGCAGTTCTTC
v_call: TRBV20-1
clone_size: -
d_call: TRBD2
j_call: TRBJ2-1

cdr3_aa: CASSSGGGPYEQYF
cdr3_nt: TGTGCCAGCAGTTCGGGCGGGGGGCCCTACGAGCAGTACTTC
v_call: TRBV6-5
clone_size: few
d_call: TRBD2
j_call: TRBJ2-7